This note documents a single T cell receptor beta chain sequence. Clones were read by immunoSEQ multiplex PCR, and TCRdb kept only the in-frame ones, dropping some. Of about 50,000 clones in the sample, around 94% were seen once. Germline V CDR1 and CDR2: LGHNA, YNFKEQ. The CDR3 is 16 amino acids. Trimming removed 0 bases from V and 7 bases from J, with 16 bases in between. These data are taken from a study of T cell changes during pregnancy in multiple sclerosis. The chain is built from TRBV4-2 and TRBJ1-5; D possibly corresponds to TRBD1 (5 bases). The source of this sequence is a female donor with multiple sclerosis, enrolled in a pregnancy study. Sequenced material: CD8+ T cells from peripheral blood mononuclear cells, taken before pregnancy. DNA of the CDR3: TGTGCCAGCAGCCAAGATGAGTTGGCGGGGGAACAGCCCCAGCATTTT. It encodes CASSQDELAGEQPQHF.